This T cell receptor beta chain was profiled in a study of OX40 agonist ivuxolimab in advanced cancers. Libraries were prepared by immunoSEQ multiplex PCR; TCRdb keeps only in-frame clonotypes and omits some of them. The sample yields around 50,000 clones, 85% to 90% seen once. Overall study results and limits: The antigens recognized by the expanded peripheral T cells, that is their antigen specificity, were not determined.

This CDR3 contains 18 residues. Germline V CDR1 and CDR2: SGHVS, FQNEAQ. V gave up 11 bases and J gave up 0 bases; unmatched junction bases: 15. In the case of this clone: Its antigen is unidentified.

The sequence was obtained from an adult with an advanced solid tumor such as melanoma, head and neck, liver or kidney cancer. The J gene is TRBJ2-1, the V gene TRBV7-8; 11 bases fit TRBD2. The sequencing here drew on CD4+ or CD8+ T cells sorted from blood, taken in a trial of the OX40 agonist ivuxolimab. CDR3 amino acids: CASQRLTGTSGSYNEQFF. The CDR3 DNA sequence: TGTGCCTCCCAGCGGTTGACAGGGACTAGCGGCTCCTACAATGAGCAGTTCTTC.